Below, 10 T cell receptor beta chains from the same sample are listed, as sequenced in a study of cytomegalovirus exposure and HLA in healthy donors. PCR was performed using 60 Vbeta and 13 Jbeta primers. Produced via immunoSEQ multiplex PCR; TCRdb's table is partial and in-frame only. The data contain 200,000 to 300,000 clones, roughly four fifths of them singletons. Source material: PBMCs. All receptors come from a woman aged 60-75 years in good health and CMV-seropositive.

V usage is TRBV6-5 and J usage is TRBJ2-7, with 7 bases matching TRBD2. The CDR3 has 12 residues. Germline CDR1 is MNHEY and CDR2 is SVGAGI. V lost 6 bases and J lost 6; bases outside the gene matches: 5. DNA of the CDR3: TGTGCCAGCAGGATGGGGGAGGGCGAGCAGTACTTC. It specifies CASRMGEGEQYF.

V gene TRBV19 combines with J gene TRBJ1-1; D call uncertain. The CDR3 length is 14 residues. Per the germline V gene, CDR1 is LNHDA and CDR2 is SQIVND (reference sequence). V dropped 3 bases and J dropped 5 bases, with 13 bases sitting between them. This chain's CDR3 is CASSMTQERTEAFF. The CDR3 region has the DNA TGTGCCAGTAGTATGACCCAGGAAAGGACTGAAGCTTTCTTT.

The count of this clone is one. The chain employs TRBV10-3 and TRBJ1-1, with D perhaps TRBD1 (5 bases). The V end was cut by 0 bases, the J end by 6 bases, with 11 bases between. This CDR3 comprises 14 residues. Germline CDR1 ENHRY, CDR2 SYGVKD. For the CDR3, the DNA is TGTGCCATCAGTGAGTCTGCCGCGGGGGCTGAAGCTTTCTTT. The encoded protein is CAISESAAGAEAFF.

V is TRBV29-1 and J is TRBJ1-1, with D possibly being TRBD1 (5 bases). This CDR3 has 12 residues. Trimming removed 6 bases from V and 4 bases from J, with 12 bases in between. Germline V CDR1 and CDR2: SQVTM, ANQGSEA. CDR3 region: CSVATASTEAFF. As DNA, the CDR3 is TGCAGCGTAGCGACAGCGAGCACTGAAGCTTTCTTT.

This chain uses TRBV9 with TRBJ2-1; D is possibly TRBD2 (5 bases). The CDR3 runs to 16 residues. From germline, CDR1 is SGDLS and CDR2 YYNGEE. V lost 2 bases, J lost 4 bases, and 16 bases lay in between. This CDR3 is CASSVFSGARYNEQFF. The DNA of the CDR3 is TGTGCCAGCAGCGTCTTCAGCGGAGCGAGGTACAATGAGCAGTTCTTC.

This clone occurred once. V gene TRBV29-1 combines with J gene TRBJ2-5; possible D gene TRBD2, 5 bases. CDR3 length: 16 residues. Trimming left V 2 bases short and J 2 bases short, with 18 bases between. CDR1 and CDR2 (germline): SQVTM, ANQGSEA. This CDR3 reads CSVEFPYGKQQETQYF. As DNA, the CDR3 is TGCAGCGTTGAATTCCCCTACGGGAAACAGCAAGAGACCCAGTACTTC.

This chain uses TRBV5-1 with TRBJ2-1; 10 bases align to TRBD2. With V trimmed by 4 bases and J by 6 bases, 7 bases remained unmatched. The germline V gene has CDR1 SGHRS and CDR2 YFSETQ. There are 15 residues in the CDR3. CDR3: CASSLAGEAGNEQFF. CDR3 nucleotides: TGCGCCAGCAGCCTAGCGGGAGAGGCCGGCAATGAGCAGTTCTTC.

This clone was seen only a few times. DNA for the CDR3: TGTGCCAGTATGGACAGGGGGGGACCTTACTATGGCTACACCTTC. Translated: CASMDRGGPYYGYTF. The chain carries TRBV19 and TRBJ1-2; 10 nucleotides align to TRBD1. With 7 bases clipped from V and 3 bases from J, the junction kept 8 bases outside the gene matches. Germline loops: CDR1 LNHDA, CDR2 SQIVND (reference sequence). This CDR3 is 15 amino acids long.

The J gene is TRBJ2-7, the V gene TRBV5-6, with 7 bases matching TRBD2. Trimming cost V 7 bases and J 4 bases; bases outside gene matches: 5. The CDR3 is 12 residues long. Germline loops: CDR1 SGHDT, CDR2 YYEEEE. In DNA form, the CDR3 reads TGTGCCAGCCGTGGGGGGGATTACGAGCAGTACTTC. Translated, it gives CASRGGDYEQYF. The variable domain in full, with the rest retrieved from reference TRBV5-6 and TRBJ2-7, is DAGVTQSPTHLIKTRGQQVTLRCSPKSGHDTVSWYQQALGQGPQFIFQYYEEEERQRGNFPDRFSGHQFPNYSSELNVNALLLGDSALYLCASRGGDYEQYFGPGTRLTVT.

The chain combines TRBV11-2 with TRBJ2-7; 7 bases match TRBD1. Per the germline V gene, CDR1 is SGHAT and CDR2 is FQNNGV. The V and J ends lost 5 bases and 3 bases, in that order; junction bases with no gene match: 10. The CDR3 is made up of 15 amino acids. The CDR3 sequence is CASSRLTGQFYEQYF. The CDR3 nucleotides read TGTGCCAGCAGCCGCCTTACGGGACAGTTCTACGAGCAGTACTTC.